This T cell receptor beta chain comes out of a study of cytomegalovirus exposure and HLA in healthy donors. PCR involved 60 Vbeta and 13 Jbeta primers. The table came from immunoSEQ multiplex PCR; TCRdb's copy has only in-frame clones and leaves some out. Of fewer than 150,000 clones listed, approximately 80% are singletons. The CDR3 sequence is 14 residues long. V was pared by 1 base and J by 7 bases, with 13 bases between. The germline gives CDR1 MGHRA, CDR2 YSYEKL. The sample comprised PBMCs. The sequence was obtained from a man aged 40-49 years in good health and CMV-seropositive. The chain couples TRBV4-1 to TRBJ1-2, with D perhaps TRBD1 (6 bases). The CDR3 nucleotides are TGCGCCAGCAGCCAAGGAAACAGGGCGGGTGGCTACACCTTC. This sequence encodes CASSQGNRAGGYTF.